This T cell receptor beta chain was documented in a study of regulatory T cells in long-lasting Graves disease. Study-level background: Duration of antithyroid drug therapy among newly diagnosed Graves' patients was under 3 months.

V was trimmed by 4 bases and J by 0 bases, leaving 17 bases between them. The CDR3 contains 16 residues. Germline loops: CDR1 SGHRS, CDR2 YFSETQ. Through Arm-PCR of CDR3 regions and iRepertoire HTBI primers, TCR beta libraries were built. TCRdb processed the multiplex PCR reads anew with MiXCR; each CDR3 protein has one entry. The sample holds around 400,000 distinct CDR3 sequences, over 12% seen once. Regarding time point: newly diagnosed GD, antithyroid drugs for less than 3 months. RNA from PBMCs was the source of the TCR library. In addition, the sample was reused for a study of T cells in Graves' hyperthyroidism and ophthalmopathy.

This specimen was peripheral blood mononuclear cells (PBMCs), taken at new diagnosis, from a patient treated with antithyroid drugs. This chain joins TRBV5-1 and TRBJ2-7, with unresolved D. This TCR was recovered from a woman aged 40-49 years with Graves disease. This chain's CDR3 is CASSLGNTPSSYEQYF. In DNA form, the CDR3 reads TGCGCCAGCAGCCTAGGTAACACGCCGAGCTCCTACGAGCAGTACTTC.